This T cell receptor (beta chain) was identified in a study of response to subunit inactivated influenza vaccine. Study results and limitations: Every seasonal influenza vaccination brings in few new T cells, the authors suggested.

V lost 3 bases and J lost 6, with 18 bases in between. The germline CDR1 and CDR2 sequences are DFQATT and SNEGSKA (reference sequence). This CDR3 has 14 residues. Each CDR3 protein is one row after TCRdb ran MiXCR on the RT-PCR reads. The data contain roughly 500,000 distinct CDR3 sequences, approximately 20% of them seen just once; the ten biggest clones take up 2.5% to 3.5%. This clonotype came up a few times. Its antigen is as yet unknown. The sample also formed part of further work on T cells expressing NK-cell markers. From that second work: A 5'RACE template switching approach incorporating UMIs was used to make TCR beta cDNA. From sorted CD3+CD56+NKG2C+, CD3+CD56+NKG2C- and CD3+CD56-NKG2C+ T cells came the TCR beta repertoires. The authors applied an anti-gamma-delta TCR antibody in several experiments, and it restricted sorting to alpha-beta TCR T cells.

This rearrangement joins TRBV20-1 to TRBJ2-7; D unclear. The source was CD4+ T cells sorted from PBMCs, collected roughly 12 days after vaccination. This clonotype was sampled from a man in his fifties who received an inactivated influenza vaccine. This CDR3 reads CSARRTDGALEQYF. CDR3 bases: TGCAGTGCTAGGAGAACAGATGGAGCCCTCGAGCAGTACTTC.